This is a list of T cell receptor beta chains from one sample in a study of blood T cell repertoires in COVID-19. Assay used: immunoSEQ multiplex PCR; TCRdb lists only in-frame clones, some missing. The sample consists of 100,000 to 150,000 clones, 65% to 90% of them appearing once. Specimen: peripheral blood. These receptor sequences come from a man older than 75 with active or convalescent COVID-19. CDR3s include the opening cysteine and the closing phenylalanine or tryptophan. A D gene is named only where the DNA matches it firmly.

TRBD1 TRBJ2-7 TRBV27 TGTGCCAGCAGTTCGGTCCTAACAGGGGGCTACGAGCAGTACTTC CASSSVLTGGYEQYF
TRBD1 TRBJ1-3 TRBV6-5 TGTGCCAGCAGTCCCGGGACAGGGACAGGAAACACCATATATTTT CASSPGTGTGNTIYF
TRBD1 TRBJ1-3 TRBV4-2 TGTGCCAGCAGCCAAGACCAGGGGACAGGTATCTCTGGAAACACCATATATTTT CASSQDQGTGISGNTIYF
. TRBJ1-1 TRBV18 TGTGCCAGCTCACCGGGAGGGACACCCGCTGAAGCTTTCTTT CASSPGGTPAEAFF
. TRBJ2-5 TRBV29-1 TGCAGCGTTGAATTTAGTGGGTCGAGGGAGACCCAGTACTTC CSVEFSGSRETQYF
TRBD1 TRBJ1-2 TRBV10-3 TGTGCCATCAGTGCCGGGACAGCGCGTGGTGGCGGCTACACCTTC CAISAGTARGGGYTF
. TRBJ2-3 TRBV18 TGTGCCAGCTCAAAGGAGGTCCGTGCGGGGTCAGATACGCAGTATTTT CASSKEVRAGSDTQYF
TRBD1 TRBJ1-5 TRBV9 TGTGCCAGCAGTAGTACAGGGGTAAGCAATCAGCCCCAGCATTTT CASSSTGVSNQPQHF
. TRBJ2-1 TRBV24-1 TGTGCCACCAGTGATTTGCCTAGGCATGAGCAGTTCTTC CATSDLPRHEQFF
TRBD1 TRBJ2-7 TRBV19 TGTGCCAGTAGTATCCGCGACAGGGGGCGCGAGCAGTACTTC CASSIRDRGREQYF